The clone carrying this TCR beta chain appeared a few times. As yet, its antigen is unknown. This CDR3 has 14 residues. The V end was cut by 7 bases, the J end by 3 bases, with 16 bases between. Germline V gene lookup returns CDR1 MNHNS and CDR2 SASEGT. This sample stems from a study of cytomegalovirus exposure and HLA in healthy donors. Broader study findings: No immune exposure information besides CMV serostatus was available. The later analysis indicated that the majority of CMV-associated TCR beta chains appeared HLA-restricted.

The PCR used 60 Vbeta and 13 Jbeta primers. TCRdb's table, derived via immunoSEQ multiplex PCR, lists solely in-frame clones and lacks some. The sample lists about 110,000 clones; approximately 58% were seen once. The genes are TRBV6-1 and TRBJ2-7; D is uncertain. Input material: PBMCs. The receptor comes from a woman aged 25 to 39 in good health and CMV-seronegative. The CDR3 loop reads CASNRDRSGYEQYF. The CDR3, as DNA: TGTGCCAGCAACAGAGATAGGTCAGGCTACGAGCAGTACTTC.